A single T cell receptor beta chain is shown here with its context. The data belong to a study of OX40 agonist ivuxolimab in advanced cancers. This table comes from immunoSEQ multiplex PCR, and its TCRdb copy is limited to in-frame clones, with some not included. The repertoire consists of some 75,000 clones, with over 75% occurring once and the leading ten covering 3.1%. This TCR derives from an adult with an advanced solid tumor such as melanoma, head and neck, liver or kidney cancer. The source material was CD4+ or CD8+ T cells sorted from blood, sampled in a trial of the OX40 agonist ivuxolimab.

CDR3 bases: TGTGCCAGCAGCCAAGTCTTTAGAGAGGCCGAGCAGTACTTC. Encoded protein: CASSQVFREAEQYF. The gene calls are TRBV4-2 and TRBJ2-7; D uncertain. V was cut by 1 base and J by 6 bases, with 13 bases left in between. The CDR3 is 14 residues long. CDR1 LGHNA and CDR2 YNFKEQ come from the germline V gene.